This T cell receptor beta chain appears in the sequencing data of a study of cytomegalovirus exposure and HLA in healthy donors. General study points: There was a cluster of highly shared sequence variants that was likely a sequencing artifact. A later analysis reportedly found that, within productive TCRs, an Asian-associated ancestry cluster had fewer N-insertions than the mean observed across the roughly 690 donors. A list of 164 TCR beta chains associated with cytomegalovirus was given.

The donors (healthy individuals) were bone marrow donors. A multiplex PCR was run with 60 Vbeta primers and 13 Jbeta primers. TCRdb's table, derived via immunoSEQ multiplex PCR, lists solely in-frame clones and lacks some. The sample has around 85,000 clones, around four fifths seen once. This clone was detected once. Its matching antigen is unknown. The sample consisted of PBMCs. This sequence originates from a man aged 25 to 40 in good health and CMV-seronegative.

CDR3 region: CASRATSTDTQYF. In DNA, the CDR3 is TGTGCCAGCAGGGCGACTAGCACAGATACGCAGTATTTT. The rearrangement links TRBV5-6 to TRBJ2-3; unclear D gene. Germline values: CDR1 SGHDT, CDR2 YYEEEE. V shed 5 bases and J shed 0 bases, with 7 bases lying between them. There are 13 residues in the CDR3.